The 2 T cell receptor beta chains presented below share a single source sample, sequenced in a study of cytomegalovirus exposure and HLA in healthy donors. Primers for the PCR totalled 60 Vbeta and 13 Jbeta. Generated by immunoSEQ multiplex PCR, the TCRdb table keeps only in-frame clones and is missing some. This sample has about 160,000 clones; about 86% occur once, and the top ten carry almost 2%. Specimen: PBMCs. The receptors here all came from a young woman in good health and CMV-seronegative.

The genes are TRBV13 and TRBJ1-4, with D perhaps matching TRBD1 (6 bases). The CDR3 is 15 amino acids. CDR1 is PRHDT, CDR2 FYEKMQ, per germline (reference sequence). Trimming stripped 4 bases from V and 10 bases from J, with 19 bases between. CDR3 nucleotides: TGTGCCAGCAGCTCCAACAGGGAGGGTGGTGGAAAACTGTTTTTT. This gives the protein CASSSNREGGGKLFF.

J is TRBJ1-4 and V is TRBV5-1; TRBD1 aligns across 8 bases. The germline gives CDR1 SGHRS, CDR2 YFSETQ. V trimming: 3 bases; J trimming: 8 bases; junction bases outside the gene matches: 6. The CDR3 has 14 residues. The CDR3 DNA is TGCGCCAGCAGCTACACAGGGGGAGAAGAAAAACTGTTTTTT. Its translation is CASSYTGGEEKLFF.